This T cell receptor beta chain is from a study of regulatory T cells in long-lasting Graves disease. The TCR beta library used iRepertoire HTBI primers with Arm-PCR amplification of CDR3. One entry per CDR3 protein, called by TCRdb with MiXCR from the multiplex PCR reads. The sample records 450,000 to 500,000 distinct CDR3 sequences, 16% being singletons. The time point is: newly diagnosed GD, antithyroid drugs for less than 3 months. There was RNA extracted from PBMCs, and the TCR library was made from it. The authors drew approximately 10 milliliters of peripheral blood into EDTA tubes. General observations from the study: Patients with persistent disease shared some 3,000 public clonotypes, outpacing the approximately 920 shared by new patients.

Germline V gene data show CDR1 as SEHNR and CDR2 as FQNEAQ (reference sequence). Trimming removed 4 bases from V and 0 bases from J; junction bases left unmatched: 8. This CDR3 is 17 amino acids long. With regard to this clonotype: Its specificity is unknown.

These data were also filed under a second study, of T cells in Graves' hyperthyroidism and ophthalmopathy.

The clonotype was recovered from a man aged 35 to 55 with Graves disease. Sequencing used peripheral blood mononuclear cells (PBMCs), obtained at new diagnosis, from a patient treated with antithyroid drugs. This sequence joins TRBV7-9 and TRBJ2-3; 9 bases map to TRBD2. CDR3 sequence (DNA): TGTGCCAGCAGCTCGGGACTAGCAGCCTATAGCACAGATACGCAGTATTTT. Protein: CASSSGLAAYSTDTQYF.